Shown below are 28 T cell receptor beta chains from a single sample sequenced in a study of blood T cell repertoires in COVID-19. Clones were read by immunoSEQ multiplex PCR, and TCRdb kept only the in-frame ones, dropping some. The top ten clones hold 0.9% to 1.2% of a sample with about 300,000 clones, 75% to 95% of them seen once. Sequencing input: PBMCs or T cells enriched from blood (not recorded which). These receptors all come from a woman in her 30s who had recovered from COVID-19.

The chain uses TRBV6-2 or TRBV6-3 and TRBJ2-7; D gene ambiguous. Per the germline V gene, CDR1 is MNHEY and CDR2 is SVGEGT. Trimming cost V 5 bases and J 4 bases, with 6 bases left between them. This CDR3 is built from 11 residues. The CDR3 sequence is CASSLQYEQYF. The CDR3 DNA reads as TGTGCCAGCAGTCTGCAGTACGAGCAGTACTTC.

The rearrangement uses TRBV15 and TRBJ2-2; no firm D call. The V gene lost 0 bases and the J gene lost 8 bases, with 13 bases spanning the gap. Germline CDR1 reads LNHNV; CDR2 reads YYDKDF (reference sequence). The CDR3 contains 15 residues. The CDR3 reads CATSRDPGLGGELFF. The CDR3 DNA reads as TGTGCCACCAGCAGAGATCCCGGGTTAGGTGGGGAGCTGTTTTTT. Full variable domain (missing parts from reference TRBV15 and TRBJ2-2): DAMVIQNPRYQVTQFGKPVTLSCSQTLNHNVMYWYQQKSSQAPKLLFHYYDKDFNNEADTPDNFQSRRPNTSFCFLDIRSPGLGDTAMYLCATSRDPGLGGELFFGEGSRLTVL.

The rearrangement links TRBV4-3 to TRBJ1-4, with a tentative D call TRBD1 (6 bases). This CDR3 spans 15 amino acids. V dropped 3 bases and J dropped 6 bases, with 14 bases sitting between them. Germline lookup yields CDR1 LGHNA and CDR2 YSLEER. CDR3 bases: TGCGCCAGCAGCCACAGGACAGTCCAAGATGAAAAACTGTTTTTT. Translation: CASSHRTVQDEKLFF.

This clone was found once. The J gene is TRBJ2-1, the V gene TRBV27, with 7 bases that match TRBD1. The CDR3 totals 16 residues. The germline gives CDR1 MNHEY, CDR2 SMNVEV (reference sequence). V lost 4 bases, J lost 5 bases, and 11 bases stayed unmatched. The CDR3 sequence is CASSSEQTGSHNEQFF. In DNA, the CDR3 is TGTGCCAGCAGTTCGGAGCAGACAGGGTCCCACAATGAGCAGTTCTTC.

V is TRBV11-1 and J is TRBJ2-1, with a weak D call TRBD2 (6 bases). V shed 5 bases and J shed 5 bases, with 16 bases lying between them. CDR1 SGHAT and CDR2 FQDESV come from the germline V gene (reference sequence). The CDR3 has 15 residues. CDR3 protein: CASSIRTTHNNEQFF. DNA for the CDR3: TGTGCCAGCAGCATTAGGACTACCCATAACAATGAGCAGTTCTTC.

In nucleotides, the CDR3 is TGTGCCAGCATGCGGGACAGGGCGACAGATACGCAGTATTTT. It translates to CASMRDRATDTQYF. J is TRBJ2-3 and V is TRBV2; TRBD1 matches at 9 bases. CDR1 and CDR2 (germline): SNHLY, FYNNEI. The CDR3 is made up of 14 amino acids. V lost 7 bases to trimming and J lost 3 bases; unmatched junction nucleotides: 5.

The V gene is TRBV11-2, the J gene TRBJ1-5; the match to TRBD1 covers 7 bases. Germline V lookup: CDR1 SGHAT, CDR2 FQNNGV. V trimming: 3 bases; J trimming: 5 bases; junction bases outside the gene matches: 4. CDR3 length equals 14 residues. The chain's CDR3 is CASSLTGTDQPQHF. In DNA form, the CDR3 reads TGTGCCAGCAGCTTGACAGGGACCGATCAGCCCCAGCATTTT.

The V gene is TRBV3-1 (or the pseudogene TRBV3-2), the J gene TRBJ2-3; 9 nucleotides line up with TRBD2. Trimming cost V 3 bases and J 9 bases; bases outside gene matches: 7. Germline assignment: CDR1 LGHDT and CDR2 YNNKEL (reference sequence). CDR3 length equals 14 residues. The CDR3 spells CASSQPGLAYTQYF. CDR3 DNA: TGTGCCAGCAGCCAGCCGGGACTAGCATACACGCAGTATTTT.

The chain is built from TRBV5-6 and TRBJ2-2, with TRBD2 matching over 8 bases. The trim removed 5 bases at V and 4 bases at J, leaving 4 bases unmatched. CDR1 and CDR2 (germline): SGHDT, YYEEEE. CDR3 length: 14 residues. The CDR3 DNA follows: TGTGCCAGCAGGACTAGCGTGGTCACCGGGGAGCTGTTTTTT. Amino acid sequence: CASRTSVVTGELFF.

The J gene is TRBJ2-5, the V gene TRBV9; TRBD2 agrees at 7 bases. Germline trimming cut 4 bases from V and 4 bases from J; bases unmatched to any gene: 10. The CDR3 consists of 15 residues. Per germline, CDR1 SGDLS and CDR2 YYNGEE. The CDR3 region has the DNA TGTGCCAGCAGCCCTACGGGGGGACGGATAGAGACCCAGTACTTC. Translating gives CASSPTGGRIETQYF.

The V call is TRBV28, the J call TRBJ2-3; D may be TRBD2 (6 bases). V lost 4 bases and J 2 bases, leaving 7 bases between the germline ends. The CDR3 contains 13 residues. Looked up from germline, CDR1 is MDHEN and CDR2 is SYDVKM. The CDR3 sequence is CASSWEATDTQYF. CDR3 in DNA: TGTGCCAGCAGTTGGGAGGCCACAGATACGCAGTATTTT.

The V and J genes are TRBV5-1 and TRBJ2-1, with a tentative D call TRBD2 (6 bases). This CDR3 has 16 amino acids. Germline V gives CDR1 SGHRS, CDR2 YFSETQ. Trimming shortened V by 1 base and J by 6 bases, and 17 bases separated the two germline ends. The DNA of the CDR3 is TGCGCCAGCAGCTTGCAAGGGGCGGGACCGGGCAATGAGCAGTTCTTC. Residues: CASSLQGAGPGNEQFF.

The chain recombines TRBV4-3 with TRBJ2-7, with 10 bases matching TRBD1. Germline CDR1 reads LGHNA; CDR2 reads YSLEER. Trimming cost V 0 bases and J 1 base; bases outside gene matches: 3. CDR3 length: 16 amino acids. In DNA form, the CDR3 reads TGCGCCAGCAGCCAAGAAAGGACAGGGGGTTCCTACGAGCAGTACTTC. As protein: CASSQERTGGSYEQYF.

The chain is built from TRBV28 and TRBJ1-4, with TRBD1 as a possible D gene (6 bases). Trimming left V 8 bases short and J 4 bases short, with 11 bases between. The length of the CDR3 is 13 residues. The germline V gene encodes CDR1 MDHEN and CDR2 SYDVKM. CDR3 protein: CASQGQLNEKLFF. The CDR3 DNA sequence: TGTGCCAGCCAAGGACAGCTTAATGAAAAACTGTTTTTT.

The chain employs TRBV2 and TRBJ2-1; 9 bases map to TRBD2. The ends lost 2 bases at V and 9 bases at J; junction bases unmatched: 11. This CDR3 has 16 amino acids. In germline, CDR1 is SNHLY, CDR2 FYNNEI. The CDR3, as DNA: TGTGCCAGCAGTGAAAATAATGCGGGAGGGCCGGGTGAGCAGTTCTTC. It translates to CASSENNAGGPGEQFF.

This chain uses TRBV5-6 with TRBJ1-1; 9 nucleotides agree with TRBD1. Germline-derived CDR1 and CDR2 are SGHDT and YYEEEE. V was clipped by 2 bases and J by 3 bases; unmatched bases: 8. The CDR3 has 16 residues. The CDR3 DNA reads TGTGCCAGCAGCTTCCCGACAGGGGGTTCGGACACTGAAGCTTTCTTT. Translation gives CASSFPTGGSDTEAFF.

The CDR3 DNA reads TGTGCCAGCAGCGGGCAGGGGGCTCCAACTAATGAAAAACTGTTTTTT. Protein: CASSGQGAPTNEKLFF. The chain is built from TRBV4-2 and TRBJ1-4; TRBD1 matches at 8 bases. This CDR3 has 16 amino acids. V trimming: 5 bases; J trimming: 0 bases; junction bases outside the gene matches: 5. Germline V gene data show CDR1 as LGHNA and CDR2 as YNFKEQ.

The CDR3 here is CASSPPREQYF. The CDR3 DNA follows: TGTGCCAGCAGCCCCCCCCGCGAGCAGTACTTC. The chain employs TRBV5-6 and TRBJ2-7, with D unresolved. Trimming took off 4 bases at V and 6 bases at J, with 8 bases between the two ends. Germline CDR1 SGHDT, CDR2 YYEEEE. The CDR3 sequence is 11 residues long. Looking up the rest from reference TRBV5-6 and TRBJ2-7 gives the full variable domain: DAGVTQSPTHLIKTRGQQVTLRCSPKSGHDTVSWYQQALGQGPQFIFQYYEEEERQRGNFPDRFSGHQFPNYSSELNVNALLLGDSALYLCASSPPREQYFGPGTRLTVT.

The rearrangement links TRBV20-1 to TRBJ1-6, with D maybe TRBD1 (6 bases). V was trimmed by 3 bases and J by 0 bases, leaving 21 bases between them. The germline V gene encodes CDR1 DFQATT and CDR2 SNEGSKA (reference sequence). The CDR3 length is 19 residues. CDR3 sequence reads: CSASRGALPYSSYNSPLHF. The CDR3 DNA sequence: TGCAGTGCTAGTCGGGGGGCGCTCCCCTATAGCTCCTATAATTCACCCCTCCACTTT.

The CDR3 nucleotides are TGTGCCTGGAGTGAGGGACTAGCGGGTAATACGCAGTATTTT. This gives the protein CAWSEGLAGNTQYF. The V call is TRBV30, the J call TRBJ2-3; 12 positions match TRBD2. The CDR3 is made up of 14 amino acids. J was trimmed by 7 bases and V by 1 base; bases with no gene match: 3. Germline V gene lookup returns CDR1 GTSNPN and CDR2 SVGIG (reference sequence).

The table lists this clone with a count of one. J is TRBJ2-1 and V is TRBV14; no reliable D call. Germline loops: CDR1 SGHDN, CDR2 FVKESK. The V and J ends lost 0 bases and 10 bases respectively, with 13 bases between them. The CDR3 has 14 residues. The chain's CDR3 is CASSQDVFRWEQFF. Here the CDR3 DNA reads TGTGCCAGCAGCCAAGACGTTTTCAGATGGGAGCAGTTCTTC.

The chain links TRBV19 to TRBJ2-3, with TRBD1 matching 9 bases. Germline-derived CDR1 and CDR2 are LNHDA and SQIVND (reference sequence). The V segment lost 8 bases and the J segment 6 bases; nucleotides outside the gene matches: 9. This CDR3 has 14 amino acids. The DNA of the CDR3 is TGTGCCAGTGAAGGACAGGGGCGAGGGGATACGCAGTATTTT. It codes for CASEGQGRGDTQYF.

The chain recombines TRBV29-1 with TRBJ2-7; 9 positions agree with TRBD2. Germline V gene lookup returns CDR1 SQVTM and CDR2 ANQGSEA. The CDR3 has 13 amino acids. CDR3 nucleotides: TGCAGTGCTATGCTAGCGGGACTCTACGAGCAGTACTTC. Translating gives CSAMLAGLYEQYF.

V and J are TRBV20-1 and TRBJ1-1; D is unresolved. V gave up 4 bases and J gave up 6 bases, with 9 bases separating them. Germline V gene sequence: CDR1 DFQATT, CDR2 SNEGSKA (reference sequence). The CDR3 consists of 11 residues. The CDR3 coding sequence is TGCAGTGCTATCCAGGCGTCTGAAGCTTTCTTT. The encoded protein is CSAIQASEAFF.

The V call is TRBV9, the J call TRBJ1-3; the D gene is possibly TRBD1 (6 bases). CDR1 is SGDLS and CDR2 is YYNGEE in the germline V gene. The CDR3 loop spans 14 amino acids. Trimming removed 0 bases at V and 2 bases at J, with 6 bases between. CDR3 coding DNA: TGTGCCAGCAGCGTAGAGGGGGCTGGAAACACCATATATTTT. It yields the protein CASSVEGAGNTIYF.

The table lists this clone with a count of one. The rearrangement uses TRBV5-6 and TRBJ1-1, with D perhaps matching TRBD1 (5 bases). The CDR3 spans 17 residues. Deletions cut 4 bases from V and 3 bases from J, with 22 bases between. Germline-derived CDR1 and CDR2 are SGHDT and YYEEEE. The CDR3 DNA reads TGTGCCAGCAGCCCTGTGGGAGGGGTGATAGGGGACACTGAAGCTTTCTTT. It yields the protein CASSPVGGVIGDTEAFF. Drawing the rest from reference TRBV5-6 and TRBJ1-1, the complete variable domain is DAGVTQSPTHLIKTRGQQVTLRCSPKSGHDTVSWYQQALGQGPQFIFQYYEEEERQRGNFPDRFSGHQFPNYSSELNVNALLLGDSALYLCASSPVGGVIGDTEAFFGQGTRLTVV.

The chain links TRBV9 to TRBJ2-1; TRBD2 agrees at 14 bases. The CDR3 has 18 amino acids. The trim removed 3 bases at V and 1 base at J, leaving 6 bases unmatched. In germline, CDR1 is SGDLS, CDR2 YYNGEE. The CDR3, as DNA: TGTGCCAGCAGCGGCGGGACTAGCGGGAGATCATCCTACAATGAGCAGTTCTTC. This codes for CASSGGTSGRSSYNEQFF.

The gene calls are TRBV6-5 and TRBJ2-7; 10 positions agree with TRBD1. Trimming cost V 5 bases and J 6 bases; bases outside gene matches: 4. Germline loops: CDR1 MNHEY, CDR2 SVGAGI. The CDR3 contains 13 residues. The CDR3 sequence is CASSRDRGREQYF. Here the CDR3 DNA reads TGTGCCAGCAGTCGGGACAGGGGACGCGAGCAGTACTTC.